This T cell receptor (beta chain) was identified during a study of blood T cell repertoires in COVID-19. Repertoires were generated with immunoSEQ multiplex PCR, while TCRdb's copy carries only in-frame clones and drops some. The repertoire has 320,000 or so clones, around nine tenths of them found once; the top ten carry approximately 5.5%. The clonotype was recovered from a man in his sixties who had recovered from COVID-19. The material sequenced was PBMCs or T cells enriched from blood (not recorded which).

The CDR3 region has the DNA TGTGCCAGCAGAGGGAACGGGAGACGGAGGGAGACCCAGTACTTC. Translated, it gives CASRGNGRRRETQYF. The rearrangement joins TRBV3-1 (or the pseudogene TRBV3-2) to TRBJ2-5, with D possibly being TRBD2 (6 bases). CDR1 is LGHDT, CDR2 YNNKEL, per germline (reference sequence). The CDR3 extends over 15 amino acids. The V end lost 6 bases, the J end lost 5 bases, and 19 bases lay between the germline ends.